This T cell receptor (beta chain) stems from a study of blood T cell repertoires in COVID-19. Study background: Acute and convalescent COVID-19 samples came from the United States, Italy and Spain. T cells, B-cell-depleted T cells, or PBMCs supplied cDNA or gDNA.

Germline assignment: CDR1 SGHRS and CDR2 YFSETQ. Trimming took 3 bases from V and 3 from J, leaving 11 bases between them. The CDR3 spans 14 residues. Methods used by the authors: Amplified reference gene primers provided the basis for estimating nucleated cell counts. The method was immunoSEQ multiplex PCR; TCRdb's version includes in-frame clones alone and lacks a portion of them. D and trimming come from the DNA, and the V and J calls and clone size come from that table. The sample shows around 50,000 clones, more than 75% of them seen only once. Seattle enrolled patients during active infection and tracked them longitudinally.

Material: peripheral blood. The chain joins TRBV5-1 to TRBJ2-3; D gene unclear. The receptor was isolated from a woman aged 60-75 years with COVID-19, enrolled during active disease. The CDR3 DNA is TGCGCCAGCAGCTATCGTAGTCCTACAGATACGCAGTATTTT. Encoded protein: CASSYRSPTDTQYF.